The rows below give T cell receptor beta chains drawn from one sample of a study of blood T cell repertoires in COVID-19. Some clones are missing from TCRdb's copy, which holds only in-frame ones; the method was immunoSEQ multiplex PCR. The profile shows over 200,000 clones, about 84% of them singletons. The source material was peripheral blood. Source of these receptors: an elderly woman with acute or convalescent COVID-19. Each CDR3 is given with its conserved first and last residue. The D gene is left open where the match is weak. Clone size is not always given. Where it is, it says once, few, many or a class for expanded clones.

>TRBV5-4|.|TRBD1|TRBJ2-2
CASSGDRAITGELFF
TGTGCCAGCAGCGGGGACAGGGCGATCACCGGGGAGCTGTTTTTT
>TRBV5-1|.|.|TRBJ2-5
CASSRRGGGQETQYF
TGCGCCAGCAGCAGGCGGGGTGGGGGCCAAGAGACCCAGTACTTC
>TRBV7-9|once|TRBD2|TRBJ2-5
CASSLDTSGGETQYF
TGTGCCAGCAGCTTAGATACTAGCGGGGGAGAGACCCAGTACTTC
>TRBV6-1|.|.|TRBJ1-1
CASSEDFAGRSLAFF
TGTGCCAGCAGTGAAGACTTCGCCGGCAGGTCCTTGGCTTTCTTT
>TRBV3-1/TRBV3-2|.|.|TRBJ1-6
CASSPRSSGSPLHF
TGTGCCAGCAGCCCTCGTAGTTCGGGTTCACCCCTCCACTTT
>TRBV9|.|TRBD1|TRBJ2-3
CASSVEGTGESDTQYF
TGTGCCAGCAGCGTAGAGGGGACAGGGGAGTCAGATACGCAGTATTTT
>TRBV2|.|TRBD1|TRBJ1-1
CASSLSGQGLLNTEAFF
TGTGCCAGCAGTCTTTCGGGACAGGGGCTTTTGAACACTGAAGCTTTCTTT
>TRBV5-1|.|TRBD1|TRBJ2-2
CASSLGGTGSGELFF
TGCGCCAGCAGCTTGGGCGGGACAGGGTCCGGGGAGCTGTTTTTT
>TRBV2|.|.|TRBJ1-6
CASSVLAVNSPLHF
TGTGCCAGCAGTGTTCTGGCAGTAAATTCACCCCTCCACTTT
>TRBV5-1|.|.|TRBJ2-2
CASSLQGWDTGELFF
TGCGCCAGCAGCTTACAGGGTTGGGACACCGGGGAGCTGTTTTTT
>TRBV19|.|.|TRBJ1-5
CASSIRGFQPQHF
TGTGCCAGTAGTATTCGAGGTTTTCAGCCCCAGCATTTT
>TRBV19|.|TRBD1|TRBJ2-7
CASSTRTGDHEQYF
TGTGCCAGTAGTACGAGGACAGGGGACCACGAGCAGTACTTC
>TRBV5-1|.|TRBD1|TRBJ2-7
CASSLTGQVLSYEQYF
TGCGCCAGCAGCTTGACGGGACAGGTCTTATCCTACGAGCAGTACTTC
>TRBV5-1|.|TRBD2|TRBJ2-3
CASSRNRGNRLAESTDTQYF
TGCGCCAGCAGCCGAAACAGGGGTAATAGACTAGCGGAAAGCACAGATACGCAGTATTTT
>TRBV5-1|.|TRBD2|TRBJ2-5
CASSLESGGEETQYF
TGCGCCAGCAGCTTGGAAAGCGGGGGGGAAGAGACCCAGTACTTC
>TRBV7-3|.|TRBD2|TRBJ2-3
CASSSGAGGPVDTQYF
TGTGCCAGCAGCTCAGGAGCGGGAGGGCCCGTAGATACGCAGTATTTT
>TRBV24-1|.|.|TRBJ2-2
CATSEGTHTGELFF
TGTGCCACCAGTGAGGGGACACACACCGGGGAGCTGTTTTTT
>TRBV15|once|.|TRBJ2-7
CATSPEPQGTYEQYF
TGTGCCACCAGTCCCGAACCGCAGGGCACCTACGAGCAGTACTTC
>TRBV4-1|.|TRBD1|TRBJ1-2
CASSPQGTGYTF
TGCGCCAGCAGCCCACAGGGGACTGGCTACACCTTC
>TRBV19|.|.|TRBJ1-6
CASSTIDRSHNSPLHF
TGTGCCAGTAGTACAATAGACAGGAGTCATAATTCACCCCTCCACTTT
>TRBV19|few|TRBD1|TRBJ1-2
CASGQGNYGYTF
TGTGCCAGTGGACAGGGGAACTATGGCTACACCTTC
>TRBV5-3|.|TRBD1|TRBJ2-7
CASGRGPPYEQYF
TGTGCCAGTGGTAGGGGGCCCCCCTACGAGCAGTACTTC
>TRBV3-1/TRBV3-2|.|.|TRBJ1-6
CASSQDLRNSPLHF
TGTGCCAGCAGCCAAGATCTACGGAATTCACCCCTCCACTTT
>TRBV14|.|TRBD1|TRBJ1-3
CASSRDRGPGNTIYF
TGTGCCAGCAGCCGGGACAGGGGGCCTGGAAACACCATATATTTT
>TRBV11-2|few|.|TRBJ2-5
CASSLEGHDTPETQYF
TGTGCCAGCAGCTTAGAGGGTCACGACACCCCAGAGACCCAGTACTTC
>TRBV12-3/TRBV12-4|once|.|TRBJ1-5
CASAYKSNQPQHF
TGTGCCAGCGCGTATAAGAGCAATCAGCCCCAGCATTTT
>TRBV5-1|.|.|TRBJ2-7
CASSASGAPSYEQYF
TGCGCCAGCAGCGCTTCAGGGGCCCCCTCCTACGAGCAGTACTTC
>TRBV7-9|few|.|TRBJ2-2
CASLAGTGELFF
TGTGCCAGCCTCGCCGGGACCGGGGAGCTGTTTTTT
>TRBV7-8|.|TRBD2|TRBJ2-1
CASSLVLAGGKFF
TGTGCCAGCAGCTTAGTATTGGCGGGAGGGAAGTTCTTC
>TRBV18|.|.|TRBJ1-1
CASSLRDMGTEAFF
TGTGCCAGCTCACTACGGGACATGGGAACTGAAGCTTTCTTT
>TRBV24-1|.|.|TRBJ2-1
CATSDQWKSPSNEQFF
TGTGCCACCAGTGATCAATGGAAGAGCCCTAGCAATGAGCAGTTCTTC
>TRBV11-2|.|.|TRBJ1-6
CASSLEARRGNSPLHF
TGTGCCAGCAGCTTAGAAGCAAGACGAGGAAATTCACCCCTCCACTTT
>TRBV5-6|.|.|TRBJ2-3
CASSLDTGSGTDTQYF
TGTGCCAGCAGCTTGGACACAGGGTCCGGCACAGATACGCAGTATTTT
>TRBV27|few|TRBD2|TRBJ2-2
CASSFGTSGTGELFF
TGTGCCAGCAGTTTTGGCACTAGCGGAACCGGGGAGCTGTTTTTT
>TRBV27|.|.|TRBJ1-6
CASSFAFGNSPLHF
TGTGCCAGCAGTTTTGCCTTCGGTAATTCACCCCTCCACTTT
>TRBV5-6|.|.|TRBJ1-2
CAAIRQAANYGYTF
TGTGCCGCCATACGACAGGCCGCTAACTATGGCTACACCTTC
>TRBV19|.|.|TRBJ2-2
CASSVSTGELFF
TGTGCCAGTAGTGTTAGCACCGGGGAGCTGTTTTTT
>TRBV18|.|TRBD1|TRBJ1-4
CASSSGQATNEKLFF
TGTGCCAGCTCATCCGGACAGGCAACTAATGAAAAACTGTTTTTT
>TRBV6-5|.|.|TRBJ2-3
CASSLTGQIPDTQYF
TGTGCCAGCAGTCTTACCGGACAGATTCCAGATACGCAGTATTTT
>TRBV3-1/TRBV3-2|.|TRBD2|TRBJ2-3
CASTSSGASTDTQYF
TGTGCCAGCACCTCTAGCGGGGCAAGCACAGATACGCAGTATTTT
>TRBV5-1|.|.|TRBJ1-1
CASSLGVGAGTEAFF
TGCGCCAGCAGCTTGGGTGTGGGGGCCGGCACTGAAGCTTTCTTT
>TRBV30|.|.|TRBJ1-4
CAWNRDSRGEKLFF
TGTGCCTGGAATAGGGACTCGAGAGGGGAAAAACTGTTTTTT
>TRBV7-9|few|TRBD1|TRBJ1-1
CASSLGTGNTEAFF
TGTGCCAGCAGCTTAGGGACAGGGAACACTGAAGCTTTCTTT
>TRBV11-1|.|TRBD2|TRBJ2-2
CASSLVLSGSGELFF
TGTGCCAGCAGCTTGGTACTTAGCGGGAGCGGGGAGCTGTTTTTT
>TRBV19|.|.|TRBJ2-2
CASSPQANTGELFF
TGTGCCAGTAGTCCCCAGGCGAACACCGGGGAGCTGTTTTTT
>TRBV19|few|.|TRBJ2-4
CASSTPRGGAPKNIQYF
TGTGCCAGTAGTACCCCAAGGGGGGGGGCGCCCAAAAACATTCAGTACTTC
>TRBV18|.|.|TRBJ1-1
CASSPPGRGSPEAFF
TGTGCCAGCTCACCACCGGGGCGCGGGAGTCCTGAAGCTTTCTTT
>TRBV5-4|.|TRBD1|TRBJ1-2
CASGTGTGFYYGYTF
TGTGCCAGCGGAACCGGGACAGGGTTTTACTATGGCTACACCTTC
>TRBV7-9|many|.|TRBJ1-1
CASSSRDTNTEAFF
TGTGCCAGCAGCTCCCGGGACACGAACACTGAAGCTTTCTTT
>TRBV5-1|.|.|TRBJ1-2
CASSLVGEVDGYTF
TGCGCCAGCAGCTTGGTAGGGGAGGTCGATGGCTACACCTTC
>TRBV9|.|TRBD1|TRBJ1-4
CASSSSTGGTEKLFF
TGTGCCAGCAGCTCATCGACAGGGGGTACGGAAAAACTGTTTTTT
>TRBV5-6|.|.|TRBJ1-5
CASSLGGQFYSNQPQHF
TGTGCCAGCAGCTTAGGAGGACAGTTCTATAGCAATCAGCCCCAGCATTTT